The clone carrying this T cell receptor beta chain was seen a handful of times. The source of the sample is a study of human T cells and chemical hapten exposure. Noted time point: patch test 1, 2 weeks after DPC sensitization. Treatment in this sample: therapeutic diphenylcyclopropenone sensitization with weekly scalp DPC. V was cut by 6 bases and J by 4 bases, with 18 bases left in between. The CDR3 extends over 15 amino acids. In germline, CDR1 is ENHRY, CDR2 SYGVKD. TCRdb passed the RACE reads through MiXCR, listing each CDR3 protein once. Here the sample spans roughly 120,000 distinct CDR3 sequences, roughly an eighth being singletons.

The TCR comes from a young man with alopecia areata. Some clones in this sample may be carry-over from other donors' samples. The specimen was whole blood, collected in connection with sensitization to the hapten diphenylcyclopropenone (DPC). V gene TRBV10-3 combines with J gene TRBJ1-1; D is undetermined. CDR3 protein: CAISEPAGTGTEAFF. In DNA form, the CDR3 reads TGTGCCATCAGCGAGCCAGCAGGCACTGGCACTGAAGCTTTCTTT.